A selection of T cell receptor beta chains follows, all from one sample in a study of PD-1 blockade in classical Hodgkin lymphoma. Repertoires were generated with immunoSEQ multiplex PCR, while TCRdb's copy carries only in-frame clones and drops some. This sample carries about 41,000 clones, over 70% of them seen once, and the ten largest clones take approximately 20%. The sample here was peripheral blood mononuclear cells (PBMCs), taken at baseline. Receptors were obtained from a human donor with classical Hodgkin lymphoma. CDR3s include the opening cysteine and the closing phenylalanine or tryptophan. The D gene is left open where the match is weak. The size of a clone is reported for some rows only, either as once, few or many, or as a class for expanded clones.

d_gene	v_gene	abundance	j_gene	CDR3aa	CDR3nt
.	TRBV11-1	.	TRBJ2-5	CASSHGTKRWEETQYF	TGTGCCAGCAGCCACGGAACTAAAAGGTGGGAAGAGACCCAGTACTTC
TRBD1	TRBV18	.	TRBJ1-1	CASSHLQGAANTEAFF	TGTGCCAGCTCACATCTACAGGGGGCAGCGAACACTGAAGCTTTCTTT
.	TRBV28	.	TRBJ1-6	CASSLTPNSPLHF	TGTGCCAGCAGTTTAACCCCAAATTCACCCCTCCACTTT
.	TRBV5-5	.	TRBJ1-5	CASSLGHGSAKHQPQHF	TGTGCCAGCAGCTTGGGTCATGGGTCCGCCAAACATCAGCCCCAGCATTTT
.	TRBV25-1	.	TRBJ2-5	CASWDGAQYF	TGTGCCAGCTGGGATGGGGCCCAGTACTTC
.	TRBV29-1	.	TRBJ2-4	CSVEVLAKNIQYF	TGCAGCGTTGAAGTCCTAGCCAAAAACATTCAGTACTTC
.	TRBV6-5	.	TRBJ2-7	CASIGQFEQYF	TGTGCCAGCATCGGACAGTTCGAGCAGTACTTC
.	TRBV30	.	TRBJ1-4	CAWSLYASSATNEKLFF	TGTGCCTGGAGCCTGTACGCCTCGTCTGCAACTAATGAAAAACTGTTTTTT
.	TRBV6-5	.	TRBJ1-1	CASSYRDEAFF	TGTGCCAGCAGTTACAGGGATGAAGCTTTCTTT
TRBD2	TRBV7-3	.	TRBJ2-7	CASSNSGAPPYEQYF	TGTGCCAGCAGCAATAGCGGGGCCCCCCCCTACGAGCAGTACTTC
.	TRBV6-5	.	TRBJ1-4	CASSSWTAAEKLFF	TGTGCCAGCAGCTCTTGGACAGCAGCGGAAAAACTGTTTTTT
.	TRBV10-3	.	TRBJ1-2	CAISVGAENYGYTF	TGTGCCATCAGTGTGGGGGCAGAAAACTATGGCTACACCTTC
.	TRBV30	.	TRBJ1-5	CAWSKGSNQPQHF	TGTGCCTGGAGTAAAGGGAGCAATCAGCCCCAGCATTTT
TRBD1	TRBV6-5	.	TRBJ2-5	CASSPLTGGGETQYF	TGTGCCAGCAGCCCGTTGACAGGGGGAGGGGAGACCCAGTACTTC
TRBD2	TRBV6-5	.	TRBJ2-3	CASSYTLAGSTDTQYF	TGTGCCAGCAGTTACACTCTAGCGGGAAGCACAGATACGCAGTATTTT
TRBD1	TRBV6-6	.	TRBJ2-7	CASSQRQGPYEQYF	TGTGCCAGCAGTCAGAGACAGGGTCCCTACGAGCAGTACTTC
.	TRBV18	.	TRBJ1-4	CASSRTEANEKLFF	TGTGCCAGCTCACGGACCGAAGCTAATGAAAAACTGTTTTTT
TRBD1	TRBV4-3	.	TRBJ2-3	CASSQRHAGGGDTQYF	TGCGCCAGCAGCCAGAGACACGCAGGGGGTGGAGATACGCAGTATTTT
.	TRBV7-9	.	TRBJ2-6	CASSLMSGPGANVLTF	TGTGCCAGCAGCTTAATGTCAGGGCCCGGGGCCAACGTCCTGACTTTC
TRBD2	TRBV6-5	.	TRBJ2-7	CASSQAGGRYEQYF	TGTGCCAGCAGTCAAGCGGGAGGTCGGTACGAGCAGTACTTC
TRBD1	TRBV18	.	TRBJ1-5	CASSPLSGTGGEGNQPQHF	TGTGCCAGCTCACCTTTATCCGGGACAGGGGGCGAGGGCAATCAGCCCCAGCATTTT
TRBD2	TRBV7-2	.	TRBJ2-7	CASSLAGLAGAYEQYF	TGTGCCAGCAGCTTAGCGGGACTAGCGGGCGCCTACGAGCAGTACTTC
TRBD1	TRBV6-5	.	TRBJ2-2	CASSPGTVRGGELFF	TGTGCCAGCAGCCCAGGGACAGTTCGGGGCGGGGAGCTGTTTTTT
TRBD1	TRBV19	.	TRBJ2-7	CASSTRGQESYEQYF	TGTGCCAGTAGTACCAGGGGGCAGGAAAGTTACGAGCAGTACTTC
.	TRBV27	.	TRBJ2-7	CASSSRGYEQYF	TGTGCCAGCAGTTCTAGGGGATACGAGCAGTACTTC
.	TRBV28	once	TRBJ1-1	CASNTPSYTEAFF	TGTGCCAGCAATACGCCCTCCTACACTGAAGCTTTCTTT
.	TRBV7-9	.	TRBJ1-2	CASSLETANYGYTF	TGTGCCAGCAGCTTAGAGACAGCTAACTATGGCTACACCTTC
.	TRBV7-3	.	TRBJ1-1	CASSFGRTDEAFF	TGTGCCAGCAGCTTCGGAAGGACCGATGAAGCTTTCTTT
.	TRBV10-3	.	TRBJ1-5	CAISGGTERQPQHF	TGTGCCATCAGTGGCGGAACAGAAAGGCAGCCCCAGCATTTT
.	TRBV19	.	TRBJ2-7	CASSIRGVGDSYEQYF	TGTGCCAGTAGTATTCGGGGTGTCGGCGACTCCTACGAGCAGTACTTC
.	TRBV6-5	once	TRBJ2-7	CASTGTVSSYEQYF	TGTGCCAGCACCGGGACGGTGAGCTCCTACGAGCAGTACTTC
.	TRBV7-3	.	TRBJ1-1	CASSPLGADTEAFF	TGTGCCAGCAGCCCTCTGGGGGCGGATACTGAAGCTTTCTTT
TRBD2	TRBV2	.	TRBJ2-2	CASSGGLAGRTGELFF	TGTGCCAGCAGTGGGGGACTAGCGGGACGGACCGGGGAGCTGTTTTTT
TRBD1	TRBV18	.	TRBJ2-3	CASSATGATDTQYF	TGTGCCAGCTCAGCGACAGGGGCCACAGATACGCAGTATTTT
.	TRBV6-5	.	TRBJ1-1	CASSSSFMNTEAFF	TGTGCCAGCAGCTCCAGTTTCATGAACACTGAAGCTTTCTTT
.	TRBV27	.	TRBJ2-7	CASSFLGSSYEQYF	TGTGCCAGCAGTTTCCTGGGGAGCTCCTACGAGCAGTACTTC
.	TRBV19	once	TRBJ2-7	CASSMESGTPTLHYEQYF	TGTGCCAGTAGTATGGAATCCGGGACTCCCACTCTTCACTACGAGCAGTACTTC
.	TRBV5-1	.	TRBJ1-2	CASSLTARDFYGYTF	TGCGCCAGCAGCTTGACCGCAAGGGATTTCTATGGCTACACCTTC
.	TRBV7-9	once	TRBJ2-7	CASSLSAGSYEQYF	TGTGCCAGCAGCTTAAGTGCAGGATCCTACGAGCAGTACTTC
.	TRBV6-6	.	TRBJ1-1	CASTPRVGTEAFF	TGTGCCAGCACCCCCCGGGTGGGGACTGAAGCTTTCTTT
.	TRBV6-1	.	TRBJ1-1	CASSGLRKGTEAFF	TGTGCCAGCAGTGGACTGCGGAAGGGCACTGAAGCTTTCTTT
.	TRBV27	.	TRBJ1-1	CASSNRVMNTEAFF	TGTGCCAGCAGTAACAGGGTAATGAACACTGAAGCTTTCTTT
.	TRBV7-6	few	TRBJ1-6	CASSLTVMNSPLHF	TGTGCCAGCAGCCTCACAGTGATGAATTCACCCCTCCACTTT
TRBD1	TRBV6-1	.	TRBJ1-1	CASSTSGQGLGAFF	TGTGCCAGCAGTACCTCCGGACAGGGACTGGGAGCTTTCTTT
TRBD1	TRBV6-1	.	TRBJ1-3	CASIQGAGGNTIYF	TGTGCCAGCATTCAGGGGGCTGGTGGAAACACCATATATTTT
TRBD1	TRBV25-1	.	TRBJ2-7	CASRDRTTYEQYF	TGTGCCAGCAGGGACAGGACGACCTACGAGCAGTACTTC
.	TRBV7-6	few	TRBJ2-7	CASSFGGSYEQYF	TGTGCCAGCAGCTTTGGGGGCTCCTACGAGCAGTACTTC
.	TRBV6-5	.	TRBJ2-7	CASRTPSGVGYEQYF	TGTGCCAGCAGAACACCATCGGGGGTTGGCTACGAGCAGTACTTC
.	TRBV11-2	.	TRBJ1-2	CASSLIGTAFGYTF	TGTGCCAGCAGCCTTATCGGGACGGCTTTTGGCTACACCTTC
.	TRBV5-1	.	TRBJ2-2	CASSLGNLITGELFF	TGCGCCAGCAGCTTGGGGAATCTTATTACCGGGGAGCTGTTTTTT
TRBD2	TRBV6-1	.	TRBJ2-1	CASLRREAEGEQFF	TGTGCCAGCCTAAGACGGGAGGCGGAAGGTGAGCAGTTCTTC
.	TRBV7-2	.	TRBJ1-5	CASSARAGNQPQHF	TGTGCCAGCAGCGCCAGGGCGGGGAATCAGCCCCAGCATTTT
.	TRBV6-6	.	TRBJ2-7	CASSYGYSYEQYF	TGTGCCAGCAGTTACGGTTACTCCTACGAGCAGTACTTC